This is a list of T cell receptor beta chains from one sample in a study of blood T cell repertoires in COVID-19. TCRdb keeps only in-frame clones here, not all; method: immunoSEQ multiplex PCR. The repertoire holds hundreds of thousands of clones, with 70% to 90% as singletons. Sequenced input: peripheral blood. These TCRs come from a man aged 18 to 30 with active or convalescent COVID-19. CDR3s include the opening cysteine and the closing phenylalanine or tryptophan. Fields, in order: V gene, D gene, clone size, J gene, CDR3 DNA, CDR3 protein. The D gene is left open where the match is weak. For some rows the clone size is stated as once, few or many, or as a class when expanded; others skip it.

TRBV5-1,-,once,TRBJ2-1,TGCGCCAGCAGCTTGGCCATACCGGGACAAACGAACAATGAGCAGTTCTTC,CASSLAIPGQTNNEQFF
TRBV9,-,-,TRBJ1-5,TGTGCCAGCAGCGTAGGGGCAGGGGCGGGCAATCAGCCCCAGCATTTT,CASSVGAGAGNQPQHF
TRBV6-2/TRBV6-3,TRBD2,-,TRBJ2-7,TGTGCCAGCAGTTACTCGCCGACTAGCGGTGGCTCCTACGAGCAGTACTTC,CASSYSPTSGGSYEQYF
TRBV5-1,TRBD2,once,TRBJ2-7,TGCGCCAGCAGCCTGGAGGGGCTAGCGGGAGTGCCAGCCTACGAGCAGTACTTC,CASSLEGLAGVPAYEQYF
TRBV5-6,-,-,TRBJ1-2,TGTGCCAGCAGCTTGGGGCAGGGGAACTATGGCTACACCTTC,CASSLGQGNYGYTF
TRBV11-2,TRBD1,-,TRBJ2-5,TGTGCCAGCAGCCCGGTGACAGGGAGAGACGAGACCCAGTACTTC,CASSPVTGRDETQYF
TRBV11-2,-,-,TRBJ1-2,TGTGCCAGCAGCTTAGGAGGGTCCAGTCAATATGGCTACACCTTC,CASSLGGSSQYGYTF
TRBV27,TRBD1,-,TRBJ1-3,TGTGCCAGCAGTTTATCAGGGGGCAATCCGTCGGGGGGAAACACCATATATTTT,CASSLSGGNPSGGNTIYF
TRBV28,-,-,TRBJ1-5,TGTGCCAGCAGGCTGGGACTGAATAATCAGCCCCAGCATTTT,CASRLGLNNQPQHF
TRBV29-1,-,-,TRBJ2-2,TGCAGCGCCGGGCCGAGTTTCCGGGGCGGGGAGCTGTTTTTT,CSAGPSFRGGELFF
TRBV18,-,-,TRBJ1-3,TGTGCCAGCTCACCGAACGGCCCAACGCCAGGCTCTGGAAACACCATATATTTT,CASSPNGPTPGSGNTIYF
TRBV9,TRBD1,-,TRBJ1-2,TGTGCCAGCAGCGTAACCCGGGACAGTAGAGGCTACACCTTC,CASSVTRDSRGYTF
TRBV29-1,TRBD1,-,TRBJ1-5,TGCAGCGCGAGGACAGGGGGAATCAATCAGCCCCAGCATTTT,CSARTGGINQPQHF